The 8 T cell receptor beta chains below come from one sample, sequenced in a study of spatial heterogeneity in lung cancer. MiXCR, run by TCRdb on the 5' RACE reads, gives a single entry per CDR3 protein. Among over 75,000 distinct CDR3 sequences, 15% to 25% were seen once, and the ten largest hold roughly 5.6%. Indicated time point: sample taken at primary tumor resection. No cell sorting; template was whole RNA from tumor, lung tissue or PBMC. This sample comprised PBMCs, obtained at surgery. The receptors were sampled from a male donor with early-stage non-small cell lung cancer.

This clonotype was seen a handful of times. J is TRBJ1-1 and V is TRBV10-3; D perhaps matches TRBD1 (5 bases). V was pared by 4 bases and J by 3 bases, with 12 bases between. This CDR3 comprises 14 residues. Germline V CDR1 and CDR2: ENHRY, SYGVKD. Here the CDR3 reads CAISVVGTDTEAFF. The CDR3 DNA reads TGTGCCATCAGTGTGGTAGGGACGGACACTGAAGCTTTCTTT.

This clonotype turned up a few times. J is TRBJ1-6 and V is TRBV10-3; D is uncertain. Germline assignment: CDR1 ENHRY and CDR2 SYGVKD. Trimming cost V 10 bases and J 6 bases, with 19 bases left between them. The CDR3 is 15 amino acids. The CDR3 DNA is TGTGCCACTTCCCGGGAGTCCGGCCTTAATTCACCCCTCCACTTT. Protein sequence: CATSRESGLNSPLHF.

The chain recombines TRBV7-9 with TRBJ2-3; D may correspond to TRBD1 or TRBD2 (5 bases each). Germline assignment: CDR1 SEHNR and CDR2 FQNEAQ (reference sequence). Deletions cut 2 bases from V and 4 bases from J, with 10 bases between. This CDR3 has 14 amino acids. CDR3 nucleotides: TGTGCCAGCAGCTTATCCTCGGGGCCAGATACGCAGTATTTT. It is translated as CASSLSSGPDTQYF. The whole variable domain, remainder taken from reference TRBV7-9 and TRBJ2-3, is DTGVSQNPRHKITKRGQNVTFRCDPISEHNRLYWYRQTLGQGPEFLTYFQNEAQLEKSRLLSDRFSAERPKGSFSTLEIQRTEQGDSAMYLCASSLSSGPDTQYFGPGTRLTVL.

This clonotype showed up just a few times. This rearrangement joins TRBV20-1 to TRBJ2-5, with D maybe TRBD1 (6 bases). The CDR3 extends over 12 amino acids. The germline V gene has CDR1 DFQATT and CDR2 SNEGSKA (reference sequence). V dropped 6 bases and J dropped 5 bases, with 13 bases sitting between them. For the CDR3, the DNA is TGCAGTGCGCCAGGGGCGGGCGAGACCCAGTACTTC. Encoded protein: CSAPGAGETQYF.

The chain combines TRBV7-9 with TRBJ2-6; D possibly corresponds to TRBD1 (5 bases). Per germline, CDR1 SEHNR and CDR2 FQNEAQ (reference sequence). The V and J ends lost 2 bases and 0 bases respectively, with 8 bases between them. The CDR3 is 16 amino acids. DNA for the CDR3: TGTGCCAGCAGCTTAAACAGGAACTCTGGGGCCAACGTCCTGACTTTC. This codes for CASSLNRNSGANVLTF.

A few counts support this clonotype. V and J are TRBV3-1 and TRBJ1-1; TRBD1 is a possible D gene (5 bases). CDR1 is LGHDT, CDR2 YNNKEL, per germline (reference sequence). CDR3 length: 13 residues. The V gene lost 4 bases and the J gene lost 4 bases, with 10 bases spanning the gap. The CDR3 loop reads CASSPGGTTEAFF. In DNA, the CDR3 is TGTGCCAGCAGCCCTGGAGGGACCACTGAAGCTTTCTTT.

The chain is built from TRBV29-1 and TRBJ2-3; the match to TRBD1 covers 8 bases. J lost 4 bases, V lost 5 bases, and 11 bases had no gene match. This CDR3 has 15 amino acids. Looked up from germline, CDR1 is SQVTM and CDR2 is ANQGSEA. This CDR3 is CSVSGRGLVADTQYF. The CDR3 DNA reads as TGCAGCGTTTCGGGCAGGGGGCTGGTGGCAGATACGCAGTATTTT.

This chain joins TRBV12-3 or TRBV12-4 and TRBJ2-1; the D is unclear. The length of the CDR3 is 11 residues. Trimming left V 7 bases short and J 8 bases short, with 9 bases between. CDR3 amino acids: CASTGWDEQFF. For the CDR3, the DNA is TGTGCCAGCACAGGTTGGGATGAGCAGTTCTTC.